These 10 T cell receptor beta chains were sequenced from one sample in a study of blood T cell repertoires in COVID-19. Repertoires were generated with immunoSEQ multiplex PCR, while TCRdb's copy carries only in-frame clones and drops some. The sample holds 250,000 to 350,000 clones, approximately 87% seen once. Sequenced material: peripheral blood. These receptors all come from a woman in her twenties or thirties with COVID-19, enrolled during active disease.

V usage is TRBV3-1 (or the pseudogene TRBV3-2) and J usage is TRBJ2-7; tentative D call: TRBD1 (5 bases). The CDR3 extends over 13 amino acids. V was trimmed by 0 bases and J by 7 bases, leaving 10 bases between them. Germline loops: CDR1 LGHDT, CDR2 YNNKEL (reference sequence). The CDR3 nucleotides read TGTGCCAGCAGCCAAGATTCTAAGGGGGAGCAGTACTTC. Translating it yields CASSQDSKGEQYF.

This chain links TRBV28 with TRBJ1-1, with D perhaps matching TRBD1 (5 bases). The CDR3 has 14 amino acids. Between the trimmed V and J ends, which lost 2 bases and 4 bases, there was a span of 11 bases. Germline-derived CDR1 and CDR2 are MDHEN and SYDVKM. The CDR3 DNA reads as TGTGCCAGCAGTTTACGGGGGGGGGTCACTGAAGCTTTCTTT. Translation gives CASSLRGGVTEAFF.

The chain links TRBV3-1 (or the pseudogene TRBV3-2) to TRBJ1-5; possible D gene TRBD1, 5 bases. CDR3 length: 15 residues. The germline CDR1 and CDR2 sequences are LGHDT and YNNKEL (reference sequence). Between the trimmed V and J ends, which lost 1 base and 6 bases, there was a span of 13 bases. CDR3 sequence: CASSQVSGGGQPQHF. The CDR3 DNA is TGTGCCAGCAGCCAAGTGTCCGGCGGGGGTCAGCCCCAGCATTTT.

The rearrangement joins TRBV12-5 to TRBJ1-2; D possibly corresponds to TRBD1 (6 bases). The germline CDR1 and CDR2 sequences are LGHNT and FRNRAP. The CDR3 is 13 residues long. V shed 6 bases and J shed 3 bases, with 11 bases lying between them. This chain's CDR3 is CASGPRTDYGYTF. In nucleotides, the CDR3 is TGTGCTAGTGGACCTAGGACAGACTATGGCTACACCTTC.

V gene TRBV29-1 combines with J gene TRBJ1-1; 9 bases match TRBD1. Germline CDR1 reads SQVTM; CDR2 reads ANQGSEA. The CDR3 is 14 residues long. Germline trimming cut 6 bases from V and 6 bases from J; bases unmatched to any gene: 11. CDR3 nucleotide sequence: TGCAGCGTATTGAGGGACAGGGATCGTCCTGAAGCTTTCTTT. Protein sequence: CSVLRDRDRPEAFF.

CDR3 DNA: TGTGCCAGCAGTGATCGGGTAGGTCGGGATGGCTACACCTTC. Its translation is CASSDRVGRDGYTF. The chain joins TRBV6-1 to TRBJ1-2, with D hard to call. Germline values: CDR1 MNHNS, CDR2 SASEGT. This CDR3 contains 14 residues. Trimming removed 3 bases at V and 6 bases at J, with 14 bases between.

For the CDR3, the DNA is TGCGCCAGCAGCTTGGAAAGGGGGTCCTACGAGCAGTACTTC. Its protein product is CASSLERGSYEQYF. V gene TRBV5-1 combines with J gene TRBJ2-7; possibly TRBD1 for D (6 bases). The CDR3 contains 14 residues. Germline V gives CDR1 SGHRS, CDR2 YFSETQ. The V end lost 0 bases, the J end lost 1 base, and 8 bases lay between the germline ends.

The chain has TRBV3-1 (or the pseudogene TRBV3-2) and TRBJ2-3, with 9 bases lining up with TRBD2. Trimming took 0 bases from V and 5 from J; bases not matched to a gene: 9. The CDR3 length is 17 residues. The V gene's germline CDR1 is LGHDT and CDR2 YNNKEL (reference sequence). The CDR3 DNA sequence: TGTGCCAGCAGCCAAGATCCGCGGGAGGGCCTGGGAGATACGCAGTATTTT. Protein product: CASSQDPREGLGDTQYF.

Worth noting for this clone: One junction end disagrees with the germline gene, perhaps due to a read error. The chain recombines TRBV12-3 or TRBV12-4 with TRBJ2-1; D not resolved. This CDR3 has 11 amino acids. The CDR3 region has the DNA TGTGCCAGCAGATCCTTCAATGAGCAGTTCTTC. This gives the protein CASRSFNEQFF.

The chain links TRBV19 to TRBJ2-1; D remains unclear. The V end was cut by 6 bases, the J end by 0 bases, with 15 bases between. Germline lookup yields CDR1 LNHDA and CDR2 SQIVND (reference sequence). CDR3 size: 16 residues. CDR3 DNA: TGTGCCAGTAGCGAAACTTCCTCCGCCTCCTACAATGAGCAGTTCTTC. Translating it yields CASSETSSASYNEQFF.